The rows below give T cell receptor beta chains drawn from one sample of a study of lymphopenia after photon versus proton radiotherapy. Profiled with immunoSEQ multiplex PCR; TCRdb holds only in-frame clones, not every one. The data show 15,000 to 20,000 clones, more than 85% seen once. The input for sequencing was peripheral blood, taken from a patient treated with photon-based radiotherapy. Receptor source: a woman in her forties with cholangiocarcinoma. Each CDR3 is given with its conserved first and last residue. D genes are given only for firm matches. A clone size is listed for some rows: how often the clone was seen (once, few, many), or a class if it is expanded.

>-|TRBV5-8|TRBJ2-1|once
TGTGCCAGCAGCTTGGTAGCGTCTGAGCAGTTCTTC
CASSLVASEQFF
>TRBD2|TRBV6-1|TRBJ2-2|-
TGTGCCAGCAGTGATTCCCTTAGCGGGAGGGAGATCGGGGAGCTGTTTTTT
CASSDSLSGREIGELFF
>-|TRBV28|TRBJ2-3|-
TGTGCCAGCACCCTTCTGGGGCGCACAGATACGCAGTATTTT
CASTLLGRTDTQYF
>TRBD1|TRBV7-8|TRBJ1-1|-
TGTGCCAGCAGCCAGGACACAGGGGAAGCGGAGAACACTGAAGCTTTCTTT
CASSQDTGEAENTEAFF
>-|TRBV4-1|TRBJ1-6|-
TGCGCCAGCAGCCCCCAGGGGCCGAGCTCCTATAATTCACCCCTCCACTTT
CASSPQGPSSYNSPLHF
>-|TRBV2|TRBJ2-5|-
TGTGCCAGCAGTGAGGCAACTCGCTCGGCTGGAGAGACCCAGTACTTC
CASSEATRSAGETQYF
>TRBD2|TRBV7-9|TRBJ2-1|-
TGTGCCAGCAGCTCGGGGGGGACTGGCCCCCATGAGCAGTTCTTC
CASSSGGTGPHEQFF
>-|TRBV19|TRBJ2-3|-
TGTGCCAGTAGCCCCCAGGCGGGCGGCACAGATACGCAGTATTTT
CASSPQAGGTDTQYF
>-|TRBV7-9|TRBJ1-1|-
TGTGCCAGCAGCACACATACTCCTCTTAAGGGCACTGAAGCTTTCTTT
CASSTHTPLKGTEAFF
>-|TRBV6-5|TRBJ2-7|-
TGTGCCAGCAGTCTGTCGGGGGTAGGCGCCGAGCAGTACTTC
CASSLSGVGAEQYF
>TRBD2|TRBV29-1|TRBJ2-7|-
TGCAGCCTCGGGACCGGGGGGGCGCCCTACGAGCAGTACTTC
CSLGTGGAPYEQYF
>TRBD1|TRBV9|TRBJ1-1|-
TGTGCCAGCAGACCGGGACAGGGATTCACTGAAGCTTTCTTT
CASRPGQGFTEAFF
>TRBD2|TRBV7-3|TRBJ2-7|-
TGTGCCAGCAGCGAGAGCGGGACCACCTACGAGCAGTACTTC
CASSESGTTYEQYF
>-|TRBV5-1|TRBJ2-2|-
TGCGCCAGCAGCCAGTCTATCACCGGGGAGCTGTTTTTT
CASSQSITGELFF
>-|TRBV4-1|TRBJ1-4|-
TGCGCCAGCAGCCAAGATATACAGTCTAATGAAAAACTGTTTTTT
CASSQDIQSNEKLFF
>TRBD1|TRBV18|TRBJ1-2|-
TGTGCCAGCTCACCCGGGACAGGGAATGGCTACACCTTC
CASSPGTGNGYTF
>-|TRBV19|TRBJ2-7|-
TGTGCCAGTAGTATTCAGGGGTCCGGCTACGAGCAGTACTTC
CASSIQGSGYEQYF
>-|TRBV9|TRBJ1-5|-
TGTGCCAGCAGCCCGGGAGGGACGGGGAATCAGCCCCAGCATTTT
CASSPGGTGNQPQHF
>-|TRBV5-4|TRBJ1-1|once
TGTGCCAGCAGCTCCCCGAACAGGGACACTGAAGCTTTCTTT
CASSSPNRDTEAFF
>-|TRBV19|TRBJ2-5|-
TGTGCCAGTAGTATAAACCAAGAGACCCAGTACTTC
CASSINQETQYF
>TRBD1|TRBV19|TRBJ1-1|-
TGTGCCAGTAGTCAGGACAGGGGGTTCACTGAAGCTTTCTTT
CASSQDRGFTEAFF
>-|TRBV19|TRBJ1-2|-
TGTGCCAGTAGGGGCGGAAAAGGGAGGGACTATGGCTACACCTTC
CASRGGKGRDYGYTF
>-|TRBV5-1|TRBJ2-2|-
TGCGCCAGCAGCTTGACAGGTTCGAACACCGGGGAGCTGTTTTTT
CASSLTGSNTGELFF
>-|TRBV28|TRBJ1-6|-
TGTGCCAGCATCTCCATCAGGGTTCATAATTCACCCCTCCACTTT
CASISIRVHNSPLHF
>TRBD2|TRBV29-1|TRBJ2-7|-
TGCAGCGTTGGGGGACTAGCGGGACTGCAGTACTTC
CSVGGLAGLQYF
>TRBD2|TRBV7-2|TRBJ2-1|-
TGTGCCAGCAGCTTAGCCCTCACTCGGGGGGAGTTCTTC
CASSLALTRGEFF
>TRBD1|TRBV28|TRBJ2-3|-
TGTGCCAGCAGTTTTCGGGGACAGGGGGCGCGGTCAAGGACAGATACGCAGTATTTT
CASSFRGQGARSRTDTQYF
>-|TRBV19|TRBJ1-2|-
TGTGCCAGTAGTATCGATGGGGCATCCCGGGCTGGAGGCTACACCTTC
CASSIDGASRAGGYTF
>-|TRBV28|TRBJ2-2|-
TGTGCCAGCAGTTTGGGCCGGACAATCACCGGGGAGCTGTTTTTT
CASSLGRTITGELFF
>TRBD1|TRBV9|TRBJ2-1|-
TGTGCCAGCAGCGTAGATCAACAGGGGGCGCGTAATGAGCAGTTCTTC
CASSVDQQGARNEQFF
>-|TRBV7-3|TRBJ2-7|-
TGTGCCAGCAGCTATTTGGGGACCCCTGACCACGAGCAGTACTTC
CASSYLGTPDHEQYF
>-|TRBV28|TRBJ1-5|-
TGTGCCAGCAGCCAGGGGAGCAGTCAGCCCCAGCATTTT
CASSQGSSQPQHF
>-|TRBV14|TRBJ1-4|-
TGTGCCAGCAGCCTCGGGTGGACTAATGAAAAACTGTTTTTT
CASSLGWTNEKLFF
>TRBD1|TRBV7-2|TRBJ2-1|-
TGTGCCAGCAGTTCCACAGGGGGTTCTTACAATGAGCAGTTCTTC
CASSSTGGSYNEQFF
>TRBD2|TRBV2|TRBJ2-7|-
TGTGCCAGCAGCGACACTAGCGGGAGGTCCTACGAGCAGTACTTC
CASSDTSGRSYEQYF
>-|TRBV5-1|TRBJ1-5|-
TGCGCCAGCAGCTTGGCAGGGAACAACAATCAGCCCCAGCATTTT
CASSLAGNNNQPQHF
>-|TRBV5-1|TRBJ2-2|-
TGCGCCAGCAGCTTGATGGAATCGAACACCGGGGAGCTGTTTTTT
CASSLMESNTGELFF
>TRBD1|TRBV7-2|TRBJ1-2|few
TGTGCCAGCAGCTTACCCGGACAGGGGGCAAGGGGCTACACCTTC
CASSLPGQGARGYTF
>-|TRBV11-2|TRBJ1-3|-
TGTGCCAGCAGGAACAGGATTCCCGGAAACACCATATATTTT
CASRNRIPGNTIYF
>-|TRBV10-3|TRBJ1-2|-
TGTGCCATCAGGACAGATCCCGCTAACTATGGCTACACCTTC
CAIRTDPANYGYTF
>-|TRBV5-6|TRBJ1-6|-
TGTGCCAGCAGCTTGACCGGGGCAAATAATTCACCCCTCCACTTT
CASSLTGANNSPLHF
>-|TRBV19|TRBJ1-4|-
TGTGCCAGTAGTATGGGCAGGTTAAATGAAAAACTGTTTTTT
CASSMGRLNEKLFF
>-|TRBV5-1|TRBJ1-2|-
TGCGCCAGCAGCTTAGGAGACTCAAATAGCGCCTATGGCTACACCTTC
CASSLGDSNSAYGYTF
>-|TRBV10-2|TRBJ2-7|-
TGCGCCAGCAGAAGCTCGAGTGACGAGCAGTACTTC
CASRSSSDEQYF
>TRBD1|TRBV28|TRBJ1-1|-
TGTGCCACCGGGGGACGACAGGGGGCGAGGGACACTGAAGCTTTCTTT
CATGGRQGARDTEAFF
>-|TRBV7-9|TRBJ1-4|-
TGTGCCAGCAGCGAAAGCAGGGGCAGGAGTGAAAAACTGTTTTTT
CASSESRGRSEKLFF
>-|TRBV5-3|TRBJ1-2|-
TGTGCCAGCAGCTTGGATAACTATGGCTACACCTTC
CASSLDNYGYTF
>-|TRBV7-6|TRBJ1-6|once
TGTGCCAGCAGCTCCCCCGTTAATTCACCCCTCCACTTT
CASSSPVNSPLHF
>-|TRBV5-4|TRBJ1-3|-
TGTGCCAGCAGCTTTGACCCCGGGAGGGGTGGAAACACCATATATTTT
CASSFDPGRGGNTIYF
>TRBD2|TRBV5-1|TRBJ2-7|-
TGCGCCAGCAGCAAAGGGACTAGCGAGCAGTACTTC
CASSKGTSEQYF
>TRBD1|TRBV6-1|TRBJ1-5|-
TGTGCCAGCAGGGGACAGGGTGGTCAGCCCCAGCATTTT
CASRGQGGQPQHF
>-|TRBV28|TRBJ1-1|-
TGTGCCAGCAGTTTGTGGCAGGGGAACACTGAAGCTTTCTTT
CASSLWQGNTEAFF
>-|TRBV5-4|TRBJ1-6|once
TGTGCCAGCCGCCAGGACCCGGGCCTTAGGACACCCCTCCACTTT
CASRQDPGLRTPLHF
>TRBD1|TRBV10-2|TRBJ1-2|-
TGCGCCAGCAGTCTCCCTGGGACAGGGACCAGGGACTATGGCTACACCTTC
CASSLPGTGTRDYGYTF